What follows describes a single TCR beta chain. Antigen unknown. One junction end does not reproduce the germline sequence, and a read error may be involved. This record belongs to a study of vaccination effects on CD4 cells after COVID-19. Broader study findings: Few convalescent patients and no early post-infection timepoints were included in the study. In vaccinees who were healthy, merely 1 out of 255 vaccine-induced clones cross-reacted with common cold coronaviruses.

The CDR3 is 12 residues long. Per germline, CDR1 SEHNR and CDR2 FQNEAQ (reference sequence). Produced via immunoSEQ multiplex PCR; TCRdb's table is partial and in-frame only. This table has about 73,000 clones, about four fifths appearing once. Before any sequencing was done, the ViraFEST assay used viral peptide pools to expand antigen-specific CD4+ T cells. Scientists isolated CD4+ T cells after a roughly 9-day culture period ended. The study found no prior SARS-CoV-2 infection in the vaccine recipients, who tested negative for nucleocapsid antibodies. Supplemented with around 9.6 IU/ml IL-2 and roughly 9.2 ug/ml peptides, approximately 2 million PBMC per well were kept in culture.

The receptor comes from a human donor who received a COVID-19 vaccine. The sample in question was CD4+ T cells from PBMCs cultured with HCoV-NL63 spike peptides, obtained before COVID-19 vaccination. The chain joins TRBV7-9 to TRBJ1-2; TRBD1 agrees at 7 bases. CDR3 DNA sequence: TGTGCCAGCAGCTTAGCCAAGGGGGCATGGAGCTTC. Translation: CASSLAKGAWSF.